These 19 T cell receptor beta chains share one sample of origin, sequenced in a study of shared clonotypes between healthy human individuals (dated by TCRdb to about 2020). CD8 naive samples were obtained by positive selection for CCR7 among CD45RO-negative cells, yielding a CD45RA+CCR7+ population from which TemRA cells were excluded. Libraries were prepared through the immunoSEQ multiplex PCR assay. TCRdb limited this immuneACCESS table to in-frame rearrangements with V and J called. A share of clones is missing; checked studies link under half to unresolved V genes, and the rest is unexplained. The table for this sample lists about 610,000 clones; approximately 96% of them were counted only once. The top ten constitute roughly 0.12% of the sample. Sample: naive CD8+ T cells sorted from blood. Taken with the paper, the label for cell subset or site translates to: CD45RA+CCR7+. The source of these receptors is a woman between 25 and 40 years old in good health.

V and J are TRBV28 and TRBJ2-5, with 7 positions matching TRBD2. Matching the DNA end better, TRBJ2-7 makes the J call doubtful. The CDR3 contains 14 residues. Germline V lookup: CDR1 MDHEN, CDR2 SYDVKM. The CDR3 loop reads CASSPLAGEIEQYF. CDR3 in DNA: TGTGCCAGCAGTCCCCTTGCGGGAGAGATCGAGCAGTACTTC.

CDR3 residues: CASSFSGRTKETQYF. As DNA, the CDR3 is TGTGCCAGCAGTTTTAGCGGGAGAACCAAAGAGACCCAGTACTTC. The V call is TRBV27, the J call TRBJ2-5; 9 bases agree with TRBD2. J gave up 3 bases and V 3 bases, and 5 bases lay outside the gene matches. There are 15 residues in the CDR3. Germline V gene lookup returns CDR1 MNHEY and CDR2 SMNVEV (reference sequence).

This chain uses TRBV10-3 with TRBJ1-1, with D uncertain. This CDR3 region has 14 residues. Germline assignment: CDR1 ENHRY and CDR2 SYGVKD. The V and J ends lost 3 bases and 6 bases respectively, with 14 bases between them. The CDR3: CAISDPDGRPEAFF. The CDR3 bases are TGTGCCATCAGTGACCCGGACGGGAGGCCTGAAGCTTTCTTT.

This chain joins TRBV9 and TRBJ2-2, with TRBD2 matching 14 bases. The germline CDR1 and CDR2 sequences are SGDLS and YYNGEE. Germline trimming cut 1 base from V and 5 bases from J; bases unmatched to any gene: 10. The length of the CDR3 is 19 residues. CDR3 amino acids: CASSVWGLAGVPETGELFF. The DNA of the CDR3 is TGTGCCAGCAGCGTATGGGGACTAGCGGGAGTCCCAGAGACCGGGGAGCTGTTTTTT.

The chain has TRBV6-5 and TRBJ2-7; D is possibly TRBD1 (6 bases). The CDR3 length is 12 residues. Trimming removed 6 bases at V and 7 bases at J, with 13 bases between. Germline V gene data show CDR1 as MNHEY and CDR2 as SVGAGI. CDR3 protein: CASSKTGLEQYF. The CDR3 DNA is TGTGCCAGCAGCAAGACAGGACTTGAGCAGTACTTC.

The chain recombines TRBV27 with TRBJ2-7, with TRBD2 identical over 8 bases. The length of the CDR3 is 16 residues. V trimming: 0 bases; J trimming: 1 base; junction bases outside the gene matches: 5. Looked up from germline, CDR1 is MNHEY and CDR2 is SMNVEV (reference sequence). As DNA, the CDR3 is TGTGCCAGCAGTTTATCGTTCGGCGGGAGGTCCTACGAGCAGTACTTC. This sequence encodes CASSLSFGGRSYEQYF.

The V and J genes are TRBV2 and TRBJ2-1; TRBD2 aligns across 7 bases. CDR3 length: 12 amino acids. Trimming at V came to 8 bases and at J to 6 bases, leaving 4 bases not matched to a gene. The V gene's germline CDR1 is SNHLY and CDR2 FYNNEI. DNA for the CDR3: TGTGCCAGCGGGAGGGCGGCCAATGAGCAGTTCTTC. As protein: CASGRAANEQFF. Drawing the rest from reference TRBV2 and TRBJ2-1, the complete variable domain is EPEVTQTPSHQVTQMGQEVILRCVPISNHLYFYWYRQILGQKVEFLVSFYNNEISEKSEIFDDQFSVERPDGSNFTLKIRSTKLEDSAMYFCASGRAANEQFFGPGTRLTVL.

V and J are TRBV6-5 and TRBJ1-2; tentatively, D is TRBD1 (5 bases). Trimming stripped 5 bases from V and 5 bases from J, with 12 bases between. Germline-derived CDR1 and CDR2 are MNHEY and SVGAGI. The CDR3 consists of 13 residues. The CDR3 bases are TGTGCCAGCAGTACCGGACAAGAATATGGCTACACCTTC. Protein product: CASSTGQEYGYTF.

About this clone itself: Other DNA variants within this sample encode the same CDR3. The rearrangement joins TRBV5-4 to TRBJ2-3, with D unresolved. CDR1 and CDR2 from the germline V gene are SGHNT and YYREEE (reference sequence). With 2 bases removed from V and 4 bases from J, the gap between germline ends came to 5 bases. CDR3 length equals 12 residues. The CDR3 DNA reads TGTGCCAGCAGCTTCGGATCAGATACGCAGTATTTT. Amino acids: CASSFGSDTQYF.

CDR3 bases: TGTGCCAGCAGCAATCGGGACGGCTTGATCCCCGGGGAGCTGTTTTTT. Protein product: CASSNRDGLIPGELFF. The V call is TRBV28, the J call TRBJ2-2, with D perhaps TRBD1 or TRBD2 (5 bases each). Germline V gene lookup returns CDR1 MDHEN and CDR2 SYDVKM. With 6 bases removed from V and 6 bases from J, the gap between germline ends came to 20 bases. The CDR3 sequence is 16 residues long.

Concerning this clone: In the same sample, other DNA sequences code for this CDR3. The chain is built from TRBV27 and TRBJ1-1, with D unclear. This CDR3 comprises 15 residues. Germline-derived CDR1 and CDR2 are MNHEY and SMNVEV (reference sequence). V shed 3 bases and J shed 1 base, with 12 bases lying between them. For the CDR3, the DNA is TGTGCCAGCAGTTTTGGTGCAGGAGCGAACACTGAAGCTTTCTTT. This codes for CASSFGAGANTEAFF.

The V gene is TRBV27, the J gene TRBJ2-1; D is perhaps TRBD2 (6 bases). Germline CDR1 is MNHEY and CDR2 is SMNVEV (reference sequence). This CDR3 comprises 13 residues. V was clipped by 5 bases and J by 8 bases, with 13 bases between them. The CDR3 DNA reads as TGTGCCAGCAGTGTCCTCGGGAGTGATGAGCAGTTCTTC. Its protein product is CASSVLGSDEQFF.

The chain has TRBV5-6 and TRBJ1-1; 8 bases agree with TRBD1. The V segment lost 4 bases and the J segment 5 bases; nucleotides outside the gene matches: 7. From germline, CDR1 is SGHDT and CDR2 YYEEEE. The length of the CDR3 is 14 residues. The CDR3 region is CASSGGQVGTEAFF. The CDR3 DNA follows: TGTGCCAGCAGCGGGGGACAGGTAGGGACTGAAGCTTTCTTT.

This rearrangement joins TRBV7-8 to TRBJ1-4; TRBD1 matches at 8 bases. The CDR3 is 17 residues long. With 5 bases clipped from V and 1 base from J, the junction kept 9 bases outside the gene matches. CDR1 is SGHVS, CDR2 FQNEAQ, per germline. CDR3 amino acids: CASSHDRGRLTNEKLFF. Here the CDR3 DNA reads TGTGCCAGCAGCCACGACAGGGGACGGTTAACTAATGAAAAACTGTTTTTT.

V and J are TRBV6-5 and TRBJ2-2; D perhaps matches TRBD2 (5 bases). CDR1 is MNHEY and CDR2 is SVGAGI in the germline V gene. V lost 3 bases, J lost 1 base, and 9 bases lay in between. The CDR3 extends over 15 amino acids. The DNA for the CDR3 is TGTGCCAGCAGTTATAGCGCAGAGAACACCGGGGAGCTGTTTTTT. Translation gives CASSYSAENTGELFF.

About this clone itself: A read error may produce the germline difference seen at one junction end. The V call is TRBV15, the J call TRBJ1-5, with TRBD1 matching 8 bases. The CDR3 contains 17 residues. Germline assignment: CDR1 LNHNV and CDR2 YYDKDF (reference sequence). CDR3 sequence reads: CATSRPPIGTGNQPQHF. Written as DNA, the CDR3 is TGTGCCACCAGCAGACCCCCCATTGGGACAGGCAACCAGCCCCAGCATTTT.

The chain recombines TRBV7-9 with TRBJ2-3, with D unresolved. The germline gives CDR1 SEHNR, CDR2 FQNEAQ (reference sequence). Trimming left V 2 bases short and J 5 bases short, with 5 bases between. The CDR3 loop spans 12 amino acids. CDR3 in amino acids: CASSLFIDTQYF. CDR3 nucleotides: TGTGCCAGCAGCTTATTCATAGATACGCAGTATTTT.

V is TRBV15 and J is TRBJ2-5; D gene ambiguous. From germline, CDR1 is LNHNV and CDR2 YYDKDF (reference sequence). The CDR3 is made up of 12 amino acids. V lost 2 bases, J lost 4 bases, and 5 bases lay in between. CDR3: CATSRSSETQYF. The CDR3 nucleotides are TGTGCCACCAGCAGAAGTTCAGAGACCCAGTACTTC. Based on the CDR3 plus reference TRBV15 and TRBJ2-5, the full variable domain is DAMVIQNPRYQVTQFGKPVTLSCSQTLNHNVMYWYQQKSSQAPKLLFHYYDKDFNNEADTPDNFQSRRPNTSFCFLDIRSPGLGDTAMYLCATSRSSETQYFGPGTRLLVL.

This chain joins TRBV9 and TRBJ2-3, with 7 bases aligning to TRBD2. The CDR3 is 15 residues long. V was clipped by 4 bases and J by 1 base; unmatched bases: 6. Germline V gene lookup returns CDR1 SGDLS and CDR2 YYNGEE. CDR3 loop: CASSSSGTGTDTQYF. In DNA form, the CDR3 reads TGTGCCAGCAGCTCTAGCGGTACGGGCACAGATACGCAGTATTTT.